A single sample gave rise to the 8 T cell receptor beta chains below, sequenced in a study of response to subunit inactivated influenza vaccine. Each CDR3 protein gets one entry after TCRdb re-called the RT-PCR reads with MiXCR. The table records a few hundred thousand distinct CDR3 sequences, around 13% of them present only once. This specimen consisted of PBMCs from blood, obtained about 11 days after vaccination. These receptors were collected from a middle-aged man who received an inactivated influenza vaccine.

This clonotype has only a few counts. This sequence joins TRBV20-1 and TRBJ2-7; D is uncertain. This CDR3 is 10 amino acids long. CDR1 DFQATT and CDR2 SNEGSKA come from the germline V gene (reference sequence). Trimming shortened V by 2 bases and J by 4 bases, and 3 bases separated the two germline ends. Here the CDR3 reads CSARLYEQYF. For the CDR3, the DNA is TGCAGTGCTAGACTGTACGAGCAGTACTTC.

This clonotype was detected a few times. The J gene is TRBJ2-7, the V gene TRBV30; D is ambiguous. V was shortened by 0 bases and J by 6 bases, with 15 bases between the two germline ends. CDR1 is GTSNPN, CDR2 SVGIG, per germline (reference sequence). There are 14 residues in the CDR3. The CDR3 nucleotides are TGTGCCTGGAGTGTACTTAGGACGGCCCCCGAGCAGTACTTC. Translating it yields CAWSVLRTAPEQYF.

The chain recombines TRBV12-3 or TRBV12-4 with TRBJ1-2; 8 nucleotides align to TRBD1. This CDR3 is built from 14 residues. V shed 6 bases and J 8 bases; nucleotides not matched to a gene: 11. The CDR3 nucleotides read TGTGCCAGCAGCTTACCGACAGGGGCTGGCGGCTACACCTTC. Translation gives CASSLPTGAGGYTF.

This clonotype was recorded many times. V gene TRBV7-2 combines with J gene TRBJ2-7; D perhaps matches TRBD1 (5 bases). Trimming removed 6 bases at V and 2 bases at J, with 17 bases between. The CDR3 extends over 15 amino acids. Germline-derived CDR1 and CDR2 are SGHTA and FQGNSA. CDR3 sequence (DNA): TGTGCCAGCAGGGTGGGATTTAGGGGCCCCTACGAGCAGTACTTC. It translates to CASRVGFRGPYEQYF.

There are a few counts of this clonotype. The chain employs TRBV7-3 and TRBJ2-7; tentatively, D is TRBD2 (6 bases). V lost 4 bases, J lost 3 bases, and 10 bases lay in between. Germline CDR1 reads SGHTA; CDR2 reads FQGTGA. The CDR3 consists of 13 residues. The CDR3 nucleotides are TGTGCCAGCAGCTCGGCGGAGGGCTACGAGCAGTACTTC. The encoded protein is CASSSAEGYEQYF.

In its sample, this clonotype was seen a few times. V gene TRBV12-3 or TRBV12-4 combines with J gene TRBJ1-3; no clear D. The ends were cut back, 6 bases at V and 2 bases at J, with 11 bases in the middle. This CDR3 comprises 14 residues. As DNA, the CDR3 is TGTGCCAGCAGACAAGACTTTACTGGAAACACCATATATTTT. Protein product: CASRQDFTGNTIYF.

This chain links TRBV2 with TRBJ2-5; D unresolved. V shed 4 bases and J shed 5 bases, with 8 bases lying between them. Germline CDR1 is SNHLY and CDR2 is FYNNEI. This CDR3 region has 12 residues. The DNA for the CDR3 is TGTGCCAGCAGTGTAATGGGGGAGACCCAGTACTTC. Encoded protein: CASSVMGETQYF.

This clonotype has just a few counts. The chain is built from TRBV28 and TRBJ2-2, with D maybe TRBD1 (5 bases). Germline lookup yields CDR1 MDHEN and CDR2 SYDVKM. This CDR3 is 14 amino acids long. V lost 0 bases to trimming and J lost 9 bases, with 11 bases between them. CDR3 amino acids: CASSLWQGVRELFF. The CDR3 DNA sequence: TGTGCCAGCAGTTTATGGCAAGGGGTCCGGGAGCTGTTTTTT.